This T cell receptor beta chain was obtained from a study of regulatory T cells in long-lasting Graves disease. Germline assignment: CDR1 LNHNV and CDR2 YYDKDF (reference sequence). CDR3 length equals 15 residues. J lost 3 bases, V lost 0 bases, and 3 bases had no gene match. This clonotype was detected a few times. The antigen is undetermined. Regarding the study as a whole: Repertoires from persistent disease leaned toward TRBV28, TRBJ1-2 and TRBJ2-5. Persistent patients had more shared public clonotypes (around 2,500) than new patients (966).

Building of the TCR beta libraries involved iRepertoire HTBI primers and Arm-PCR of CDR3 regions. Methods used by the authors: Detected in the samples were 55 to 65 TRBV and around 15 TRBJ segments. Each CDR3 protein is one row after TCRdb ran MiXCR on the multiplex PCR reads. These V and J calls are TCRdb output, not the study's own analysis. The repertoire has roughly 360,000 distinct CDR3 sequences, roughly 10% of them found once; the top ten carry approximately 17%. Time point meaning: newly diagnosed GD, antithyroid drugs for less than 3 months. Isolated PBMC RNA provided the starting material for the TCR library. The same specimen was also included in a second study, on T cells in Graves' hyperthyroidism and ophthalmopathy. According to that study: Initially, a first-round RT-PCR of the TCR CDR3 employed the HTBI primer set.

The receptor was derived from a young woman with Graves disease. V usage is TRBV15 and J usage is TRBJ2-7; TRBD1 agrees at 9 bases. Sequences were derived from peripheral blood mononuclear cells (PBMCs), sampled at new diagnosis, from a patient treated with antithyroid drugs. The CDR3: CATSRDRTGDYEQYV. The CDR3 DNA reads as TGTGCCACCAGCAGAGACCGGACAGGGGACTACGAGCAGTACGTC.